This T cell receptor beta chain derives from a study of human T cells and chemical hapten exposure. Across the whole study: Recorded diagnoses among the mostly female patients were alopecia areata, totalis or universalis.

This sample's time point: patch test 1, 2 weeks after DPC sensitization. Sample treatment: therapeutic diphenylcyclopropenone sensitization with weekly scalp DPC. The length of the CDR3 is 15 residues. Germline CDR1 is SNHLY and CDR2 is FYNNEI. V was trimmed by 6 bases and J by 4 bases, leaving 18 bases between them. General study results and limits: Clustering by CDR3 similarity yielded significantly more large clusters from expanded TCRs than controls.

This clonotype came up many times. The antigen is not known. Within the library, unique molecular identifiers were attached to each individual cDNA molecule. TCRdb called the RACE reads again in MiXCR, with one record for every CDR3 protein. The sample consists of roughly 14,000 distinct CDR3 sequences, 15% to 20% of them appearing once. Sequencing used whole blood, obtained in connection with sensitization to the hapten diphenylcyclopropenone (DPC). This clonotype originated in a woman aged 30 to 39 with alopecia areata. Some clones in this sample may be carry-over from other donors' samples. The J gene is TRBJ1-1, the V gene TRBV2; tentatively, D is TRBD1 (6 bases). CDR3 loop: CASSPGRGGLTEAFF. The CDR3 coding sequence is TGTGCCAGCAGCCCAGGACGGGGGGGGCTCACTGAAGCTTTCTTT.